This T cell receptor beta chain was recorded in a study of radiotherapy plus CTLA-4 blockade in lung cancer. Trimming removed 2 bases from V and 10 bases from J, with 13 bases in between. The germline V gene encodes CDR1 SGHTA and CDR2 FQGNSA. The CDR3 covers 13 residues. Treatment of patients with chemo-refractory metastatic non-small-cell lung cancer consisted of focal radiation plus CTLA-4 blockade with ipilimumab. Profiling relied on immunoSEQ multiplex PCR, and the TCRdb table lists in-frame clones only, not all of them. The sample holds tens of thousands of clones; 70% to 90% are singletons and the top ten take approximately 15%.

V usage is TRBV7-2 and J usage is TRBJ2-3; either TRBD1 or TRBD2 may fit D (5 bases each). This clonotype was sampled from a human donor with non-small cell lung cancer that progressed on radiotherapy plus ipilimumab. The sequencing here drew on peripheral blood, taken from a patient treated with radiotherapy plus ipilimumab. The CDR3 sequence: CASSLPGPQAQYF. The CDR3 DNA reads TGTGCCAGCAGCTTACCGGGACCCCAGGCGCAGTATTTT.